The following is a T cell receptor beta chain sequence with its context. The data belong to a study of blood T cell repertoires in COVID-19. Study-level information: Collection of acute and convalescent COVID-19 samples took place in the United States, Italy and Spain. Sources were T cells, B-cell-depleted T cells, or PBMCs; the material itself was cDNA or gDNA.

Per the study methods: Amplification from reference gene primers served as the basis for estimated nucleated cell counts. Only in-frame clones appear in the TCRdb table, and some are missing; sequencing was by immunoSEQ multiplex PCR. V and J calls plus clone size are reproduced from that table; the DNA served to infer D and trimming. The sample holds under 100,000 clones, approximately 86% seen once. This sequence originates from a male donor with acute or convalescent COVID-19. The sample was peripheral blood.

CDR3 in DNA: TGTGCCAGCAGCTTGGCCTATGGAGAGGGATCACCCCTCCACTTT. It encodes CASSLAYGEGSPLHF. The chain combines TRBV5-6 with TRBJ1-6; D remains unclear. The length of the CDR3 is 15 residues. Germline CDR1 and CDR2: SGHDT and YYEEEE. V lost 0 bases, J lost 10 bases, and 14 bases lay in between.